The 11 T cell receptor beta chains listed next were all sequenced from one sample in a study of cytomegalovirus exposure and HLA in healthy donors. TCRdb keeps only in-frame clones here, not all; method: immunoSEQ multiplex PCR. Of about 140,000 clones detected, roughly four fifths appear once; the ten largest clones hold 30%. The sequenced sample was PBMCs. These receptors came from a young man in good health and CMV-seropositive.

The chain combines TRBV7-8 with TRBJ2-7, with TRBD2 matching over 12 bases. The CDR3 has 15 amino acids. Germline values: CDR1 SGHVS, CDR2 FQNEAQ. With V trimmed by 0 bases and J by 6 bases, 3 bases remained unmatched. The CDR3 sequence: CASSLAALAGGEQYF. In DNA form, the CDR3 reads TGTGCCAGCAGCTTAGCCGCACTAGCGGGGGGCGAGCAGTACTTC.

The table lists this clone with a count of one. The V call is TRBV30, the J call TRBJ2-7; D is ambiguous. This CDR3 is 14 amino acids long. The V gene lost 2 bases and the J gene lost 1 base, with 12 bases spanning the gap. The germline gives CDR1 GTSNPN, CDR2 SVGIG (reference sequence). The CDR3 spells CAWSMGIGSYEQYF. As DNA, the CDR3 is TGTGCCTGGAGTATGGGTATCGGGTCCTACGAGCAGTACTTC.

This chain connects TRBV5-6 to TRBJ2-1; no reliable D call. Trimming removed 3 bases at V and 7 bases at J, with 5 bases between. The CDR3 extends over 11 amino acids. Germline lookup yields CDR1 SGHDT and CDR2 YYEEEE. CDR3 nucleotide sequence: TGTGCCAGCAGCTACTTAAATGAGCAGTTCTTC. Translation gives CASSYLNEQFF. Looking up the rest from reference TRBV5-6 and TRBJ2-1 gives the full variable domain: DAGVTQSPTHLIKTRGQQVTLRCSPKSGHDTVSWYQQALGQGPQFIFQYYEEEERQRGNFPDRFSGHQFPNYSSELNVNALLLGDSALYLCASSYLNEQFFGPGTRLTVL.

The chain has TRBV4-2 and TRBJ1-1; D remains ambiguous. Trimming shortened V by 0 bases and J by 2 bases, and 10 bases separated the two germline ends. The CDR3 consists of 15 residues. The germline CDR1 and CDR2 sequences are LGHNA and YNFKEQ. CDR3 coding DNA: TGTGCCAGCAGCCAAGATTCATACGGTAACACTGAAGCTTTCTTT. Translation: CASSQDSYGNTEAFF.

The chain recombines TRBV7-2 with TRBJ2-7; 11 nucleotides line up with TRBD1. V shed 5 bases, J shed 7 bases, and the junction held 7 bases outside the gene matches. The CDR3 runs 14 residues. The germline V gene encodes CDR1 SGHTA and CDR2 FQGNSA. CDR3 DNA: TGTGCCAGCAGCCCTGGGACAGGGGGGTTGGAGCAGTACTTC. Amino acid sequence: CASSPGTGGLEQYF.

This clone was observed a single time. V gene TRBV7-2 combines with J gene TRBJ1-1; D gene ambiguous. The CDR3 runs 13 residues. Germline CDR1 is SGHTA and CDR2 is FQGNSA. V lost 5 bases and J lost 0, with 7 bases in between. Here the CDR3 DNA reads TGTGCCAGCAGCCCGACTATGAACACTGAAGCTTTCTTT. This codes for CASSPTMNTEAFF.

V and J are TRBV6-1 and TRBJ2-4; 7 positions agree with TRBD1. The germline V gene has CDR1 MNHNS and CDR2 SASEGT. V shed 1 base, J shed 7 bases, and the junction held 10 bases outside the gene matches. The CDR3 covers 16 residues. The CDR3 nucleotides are TGTGCCAGCAGTGAAGGGACAGGATTAGGCACCAACATTCAGTACTTC. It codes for CASSEGTGLGTNIQYF.

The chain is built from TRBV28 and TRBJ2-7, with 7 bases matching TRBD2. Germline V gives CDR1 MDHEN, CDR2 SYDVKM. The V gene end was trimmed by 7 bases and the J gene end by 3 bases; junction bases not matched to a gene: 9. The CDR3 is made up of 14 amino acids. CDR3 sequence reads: CASMAPGRGYEQYF. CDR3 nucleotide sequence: TGTGCCAGCATGGCCCCGGGGAGGGGCTACGAGCAGTACTTC.

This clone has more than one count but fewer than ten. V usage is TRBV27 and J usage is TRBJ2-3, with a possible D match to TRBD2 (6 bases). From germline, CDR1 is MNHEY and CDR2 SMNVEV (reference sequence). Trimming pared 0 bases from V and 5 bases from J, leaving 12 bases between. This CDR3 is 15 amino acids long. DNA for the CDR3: TGTGCCAGCAGTTTATCAATCCAGGGAGGAGATACGCAGTATTTT. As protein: CASSLSIQGGDTQYF.

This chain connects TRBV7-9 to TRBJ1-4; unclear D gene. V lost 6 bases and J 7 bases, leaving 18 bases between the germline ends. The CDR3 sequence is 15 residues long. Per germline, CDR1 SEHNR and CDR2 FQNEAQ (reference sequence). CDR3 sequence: CASRQIRGMGEKLFF. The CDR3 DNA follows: TGTGCCAGCAGGCAAATCCGGGGAATGGGTGAAAAACTGTTTTTT. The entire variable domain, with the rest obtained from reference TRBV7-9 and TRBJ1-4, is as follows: DTGVSQNPRHKITKRGQNVTFRCDPISEHNRLYWYRQTLGQGPEFLTYFQNEAQLEKSRLLSDRFSAERPKGSFSTLEIQRTEQGDSAMYLCASRQIRGMGEKLFFGSGTQLSVL.

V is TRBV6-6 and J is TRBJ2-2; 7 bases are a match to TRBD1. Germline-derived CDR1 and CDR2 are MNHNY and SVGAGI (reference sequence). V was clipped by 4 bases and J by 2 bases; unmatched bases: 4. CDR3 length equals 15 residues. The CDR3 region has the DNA TGTGCCAGCAGTTGGGGACAGACCAACACCGGGGAGCTGTTTTTT. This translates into CASSWGQTNTGELFF.